The TCR beta chain described here comes from a study of blood T cell repertoires in COVID-19. Profiling relied on immunoSEQ multiplex PCR, and the TCRdb table lists in-frame clones only, not all of them. The sample has 90,000 to 130,000 clones; roughly 83% are singletons. V was shortened by 6 bases and J by 0 bases, with 12 bases between the two germline ends. Looked up from germline, CDR1 is MNHEY and CDR2 is SVGEGT. The CDR3 runs 15 residues. The chain carries TRBV6-2 or TRBV6-3 and TRBJ1-5, with unresolved D. The sequenced sample consisted of peripheral blood. The receptor was derived from a woman aged 70 to 79 with acute or convalescent COVID-19. CDR3 sequence: CASSLDINSNQPQHF. The CDR3 coding sequence is TGTGCCAGCAGCCTTGACATTAATAGCAATCAGCCCCAGCATTTT.